This T cell receptor (beta chain) is drawn from a study of blood T cell repertoires in COVID-19. Study information: There were acute and convalescent COVID-19 samples, and they came from the United States, Italy and Spain.

How the authors handled the data: Cell counts per sample came from amplifying reference gene primers. Here immunoSEQ multiplex PCR was the method, and the copy in TCRdb shows in-frame clones only, minus some. V and J calls and clone size are given by that table; D and trimming were obtained from the DNA. The sample carries about 310,000 clones, around nine tenths recorded once. The CDR3 has 14 amino acids. The sample comprised peripheral blood. This clonotype originated in a middle-aged man with active or convalescent COVID-19. This rearrangement joins TRBV21-1 to TRBJ1-2; the D call TRBD1 from the table was never checked on the DNA. TRBV21-1 is an annotated pseudogene. The CDR3 coding sequence is TGTGCCAGCAGCAAAAGAGCAGGGCCCTATGGCTACACCTTC. Its protein product is CASSKRAGPYGYTF.